The source of this T cell receptor beta chain is a study of blood T cell repertoires in COVID-19. As for the study in general: Samples representing acute and convalescent COVID-19 were sourced from the United States, Italy and Spain. Nucleic acid was either cDNA or gDNA, and it came from T cells, B-cell-depleted T cells, or PBMCs.

Per the authors' pipeline: Quantification of nucleated cells was approximated via reference gene primer amplification. Sequencing was performed with immunoSEQ multiplex PCR; in TCRdb, only in-frame clones are kept and a portion is missing. V, J and clone size derive from that table, while D and trimming were established from the DNA sequence. The table has about 55,000 clones, approximately 91% seen once. The junction had 8 bases not matched to a gene; V was cut back by 3 bases and J by 13 bases. This CDR3 has 13 amino acids. Germline V gene sequence: CDR1 MNHNS, CDR2 SASEGT. This TCR was sampled from a man aged 60 to 69 with active COVID-19. Sequences were obtained from peripheral blood. The chain combines TRBV6-1 with TRBJ1-3; 8 bases are shared with TRBD1. This chain's CDR3 is CASSEGQVGGIYF. CDR3 nucleotide sequence: TGTGCCAGCAGTGAGGGACAGGTCGGAGGGATATATTTT.